Included here is one T cell receptor beta chain sequence, with context. The antigen it recognizes is unknown. No clone much larger than this one lies a single base away; base qualities are absent. The CDR3 measures 17 amino acids from cysteine to phenylalanine. This entry keeps only the CDR3 DNA: 51 bases, framed from base 1. V and J are trimmed by 0 bases and 9 bases, and the gene matches miss 10 bases of the junction. CDR1 SGDLS and CDR2 YYNGEE are derived from the germline V gene. The immunoSEQ Assay, a bias-controlled multiplex PCR, was used to amplify TCRbeta CDR3 regions from genomic DNA. Turning to the authors' computational methods: The number of nucleated cells in each sample was estimated from the amplification of reference gene primers within the assay. To quantify the absolute abundance of each unique TCRbeta CDR3 rearrangement, sequence reads were collapsed and filtered. For each sample, productive Simpson clonality was calculated by taking the square root of Simpson's diversity index across productive rearrangements. TCRdb took this table from immuneACCESS and kept in-frame rearrangements with V and J called. Such tables lack part of the clones; where checked against another copy, unresolved V genes explain under half of the gap, and the rest is unexplained. V and J calls and clone size are given by that table; D and trimming were obtained from the DNA. Here the sample has about 52,000 clones; 81% occur a single time. Under 30% of the sample comes from the top ten.

These data originate in a study of blood T cell repertoires in COVID-19 (dated by TCRdb to between 2020 and 2021). Regarding the complete study: The collaborator samples originated in the United States, Italy and Spain and spanned the acute and convalescent phases of COVID-19. Sample metadata almost always included a de-identified subject ID, COVID-19 status, age in years and sex. The material from the prospective study consisted of cDNA or gDNA derived from T cells, B-cell-depleted T cells, or PBMCs. The dataset comprised deeply sampled blood TCRbeta repertoires from subjects exposed to, actively infected with, or recovered from COVID-19. Samples came from the ongoing ImmuneRACE study (first 160 participants) plus 1,254 subjects from 6 global collaborators. A freely available public database, intended as a resource for researchers studying the immune response to SARS-CoV-2, is where the repertoires were released. Where available, HLA class I and class II types were obtained from metadata supplied by the sample provider rather than from assay-based typing. What the work shows at the level of the full study, not this receptor alone: The quantity of clinical and demographic metadata differed by source and by participant and was supplied without curation.

At one collaborating source in Seattle, patients were enrolled during active infection and were followed longitudinally through the course of disease. The collaborating institutions used their own protocols to collect whole blood in K2EDTA tubes. Collaborator samples were shipped for TCRbeta analysis as frozen whole blood, isolated PBMCs, or DNA extracted from either sample type. Sequencing was carried out using peripheral blood. The V gene is TRBV9 and the J gene is TRBJ2-1; 12 central bases correspond to TRBD2. The origin of this receptor is a woman older than 75 with COVID-19, enrolled during active disease. The CDR3 here reads CASSVVGLAGNSGEQFF. The sequenced DNA is TGTGCCAGCAGCGTAGTGGGACTAGCGGGTAATTCGGGTGAGCAGTTCTTC.